These T cell receptor beta chains were read from a single sample in a study of blood T cell repertoires in COVID-19. TCRdb's copy holds only in-frame clones and misses some; the assay was immunoSEQ multiplex PCR. The sample holds about 120,000 clones, roughly 89% seen once. Sequenced: peripheral blood. These receptor sequences come from a woman aged 45-60 years with acute or convalescent COVID-19. Both conserved end residues are part of each CDR3. D genes are given only for firm matches. Not every row has a clone size; where given, it reads once, few, many or a size class.

TRBJ1-2	.	TRBD1	TRBV18	CASSPPTGIGYTF	TGTGCCAGCTCACCACCGACAGGGATCGGCTACACCTTC
TRBJ2-1	.	.	TRBV7-2	CASKVLAPYNEQFF	TGTGCCAGCAAAGTCCTAGCCCCCTACAATGAGCAGTTCTTC
TRBJ1-5	.	.	TRBV23-1	CASGNRANQPQHF	TGCGCCAGCGGGAACAGGGCCAATCAGCCCCAGCATTTT
TRBJ1-5	once	.	TRBV12-5	CASGLAPDGDINQPQHF	TGTGCTAGTGGTTTGGCCCCCGACGGGGACATCAATCAGCCCCAGCATTTT
TRBJ2-7	.	TRBD1	TRBV5-1	CASSWASGTGFYEQYF	TGCGCCAGCAGCTGGGCATCCGGGACAGGGTTCTACGAGCAGTACTTC
TRBJ2-5	.	TRBD2	TRBV15	CATSRDPGGGETQYF	TGTGCCACCAGCAGAGATCCGGGGGGAGGCGAGACCCAGTACTTC
TRBJ1-2	.	.	TRBV19	CASSILGDYSYGYTF	TGTGCCAGTAGTATTCTCGGGGATTACAGCTATGGCTACACCTTC
TRBJ1-1	.	TRBD1	TRBV4-1	CASSPSGAGGTVGDTEAFF	TGCGCCAGCAGCCCTTCGGGGGCAGGGGGCACTGTCGGCGACACTGAAGCTTTCTTT
TRBJ1-4	.	.	TRBV18	CASSRRMASEKLFF	TGTGCCAGCTCAAGGAGGATGGCGTCTGAAAAACTGTTTTTT
TRBJ2-3	.	TRBD2	TRBV20-1	CSARETSAQYF	TGCAGTGCTAGAGAGACTAGCGCGCAGTATTTT
TRBJ1-2	.	.	TRBV23-1	CASSHGAEANYGYTF	TGCGCCAGCAGTCATGGGGCAGAAGCTAACTATGGCTACACCTTC